What follows are 11 T cell receptor beta chains derived from one specimen sequenced in a study of cytomegalovirus exposure and HLA in healthy donors. Data came from immunoSEQ multiplex PCR; TCRdb stores just in-frame clones and leaves some out. The sample consists of fewer than 400,000 clones, approximately 90% of them appearing once. The sequenced sample was PBMCs. Receptors originate from a woman between 18 and 29 years old in good health and CMV-seronegative.

V and J are TRBV28 and TRBJ2-3; D is unclear. CDR1 and CDR2 from the germline V gene are MDHEN and SYDVKM. Trimming pared 2 bases from V and 1 base from J, leaving 7 bases between. This CDR3 is 14 amino acids long. The CDR3: CASSLGDGTDTQYF. CDR3 sequence (DNA): TGTGCCAGCAGTTTAGGAGACGGCACAGATACGCAGTATTTT.

This clone was detected only a few times. The chain joins TRBV9 to TRBJ2-2, with 7 positions matching TRBD2. Looked up from germline, CDR1 is SGDLS and CDR2 is YYNGEE. The CDR3 sequence is 16 residues long. V dropped 0 bases and J dropped 2; count of bases not matched to a gene: 4. CDR3 in DNA: TGTGCCAGCAGCGTAGGGCCTAGCGGAAACACCGGGGAGCTGTTTTTT. The encoded protein is CASSVGPSGNTGELFF.

The chain couples TRBV19 to TRBJ2-7; weak D call: TRBD2 (6 bases). Trimming removed 8 bases at V and 1 base at J, with 15 bases between. Per germline, CDR1 LNHDA and CDR2 SQIVND (reference sequence). The CDR3 contains 14 residues. The CDR3 is CASARVAASYEQYF. CDR3 bases: TGTGCCAGTGCGCGGGTAGCGGCTTCCTACGAGCAGTACTTC.

This chain links TRBV18 with TRBJ1-2, with 9 positions matching TRBD1. After removal of 6 bases from V and 0 bases from J, the junction contained 5 bases not matched to a gene. This CDR3 is 15 amino acids long. The V gene's germline CDR1 is KGHSH and CDR2 LQKENI. CDR3 protein: CASSPDRGSNYGYTF. The CDR3 nucleotides are TGTGCCAGCTCGCCGGACAGGGGCTCTAACTATGGCTACACCTTC.

V gene TRBV27 combines with J gene TRBJ1-3; 7 nucleotides align to TRBD1. The CDR3 consists of 15 residues. Trimming cost V 6 bases and J 2 bases; bases outside gene matches: 7. Looked up from germline, CDR1 is MNHEY and CDR2 is SMNVEV (reference sequence). CDR3 bases: TGTGCCAGCAGCCGCACCGGGACAGCTGGAAACACCATATATTTT. This gives the protein CASSRTGTAGNTIYF.

This clone was detected once. The chain employs TRBV19 and TRBJ1-5, with 8 positions matching TRBD1. J was trimmed by 3 bases and V by 6 bases; bases with no gene match: 7. CDR3 length: 15 amino acids. Germline V gene lookup returns CDR1 LNHDA and CDR2 SQIVND (reference sequence). The CDR3 DNA reads as TGTGCCAGTAGCGTCGACAGGGGTCCCAATCAGCCCCAGCATTTT. Protein: CASSVDRGPNQPQHF.

This clone was recorded once. The genes are TRBV15 and TRBJ1-1; D remains unclear. The CDR3 contains 13 residues. V was trimmed by 1 base and J by 5 bases, leaving 8 bases between them. Germline assignment: CDR1 LNHNV and CDR2 YYDKDF (reference sequence). The chain's CDR3 is CATSRVGKTEAFF. The CDR3 region has the DNA TGTGCCACCAGCAGAGTCGGGAAGACTGAAGCTTTCTTT.

The chain joins TRBV7-8 to TRBJ2-1; TRBD2 is a possible D gene (6 bases). The CDR3 loop spans 16 amino acids. Looked up from germline, CDR1 is SGHVS and CDR2 is FQNEAQ. V lost 1 base, J lost 5 bases, and 15 bases lay in between. CDR3 sequence (DNA): TGTGCCAGCAGCTTAGGGACTAACCGAGAGCACAATGAGCAGTTCTTC. Translation gives CASSLGTNREHNEQFF. Full variable domain (outside the CDR3, taken from reference TRBV7-8 and TRBJ2-1): GAGVSQSPRYKVAKRGQDVALRCDPISGHVSLFWYQQALGQGPEFLTYFQNEAQLDKSGLPSDRFFAERPEGSVSTLKIQRTQQEDSAVYLCASSLGTNREHNEQFFGPGTRLTVL.

This chain connects TRBV23-1 to TRBJ1-5; 9 bases are shared with TRBD1. TRBV23-1 is placed among ORFs of uncertain function. The V gene end was trimmed by 1 base and the J gene end by 4 bases; junction bases not matched to a gene: 5. This CDR3 is 16 amino acids long. CDR3 in amino acids: CASSQLSGTGNQPQHF. The CDR3 coding sequence is TGCGCCAGCAGTCAATTATCCGGGACAGGGAATCAGCCCCAGCATTTT.

The chain has TRBV7-2 and TRBJ1-5, with D unclear. V was pared by 3 bases and J by 10 bases, with 13 bases between. Germline V CDR1 and CDR2: SGHTA, FQGNSA. This CDR3 has 13 residues. This CDR3 is CASSFSPESPQHF. The CDR3 coding sequence is TGTGCCAGCAGCTTTAGCCCCGAGAGTCCCCAGCATTTT.

J is TRBJ1-4 and V is TRBV5-1, with D maybe TRBD1 (6 bases). Germline V gene sequence: CDR1 SGHRS, CDR2 YFSETQ. This CDR3 is 15 amino acids long. V lost 4 bases and J lost 1, with 11 bases in between. In DNA, the CDR3 is TGCGCCAGCAGCATAAAACAGGGAACTAATGAAAAACTGTTTTTT. Translation: CASSIKQGTNEKLFF.